Following are 11 T cell receptor beta chains from one sample sequenced in a study of cytomegalovirus exposure and HLA in healthy donors. The PCR had 60 Vbeta and 13 Jbeta primers. TCRdb's copy holds only in-frame clones and misses some; the assay was immunoSEQ multiplex PCR. This table holds under 200,000 clones, 68% found once. The sample taken for sequencing was PBMCs. The receptors derive from a man in his fifties in good health and CMV-seronegative.

The chain has TRBV11-2 and TRBJ1-2; TRBD1 matches 12 bases. The CDR3 loop spans 19 amino acids. With 0 bases clipped from V and 3 bases from J, the junction kept 11 bases outside the gene matches. Germline CDR1 and CDR2: SGHAT and FQNNGV. As DNA, the CDR3 is TGTGCCAGCAGCTTAGAAGGGGGGACAGGGGGCAAGGCGGACTATGGCTACACCTTC. Residues: CASSLEGGTGGKADYGYTF.

This clone was observed once. The V gene is TRBV28, the J gene TRBJ1-1, with D hard to call. This CDR3 spans 11 amino acids. V shed 3 bases and J shed 8 bases, with 7 bases lying between them. Per germline, CDR1 MDHEN and CDR2 SYDVKM. CDR3 sequence: CASSFIREAFF. In DNA, the CDR3 is TGTGCCAGCAGTTTTATCAGGGAAGCTTTCTTT.

This chain connects TRBV5-1 to TRBJ2-7; a weak D match, TRBD1 (6 bases). V was clipped by 2 bases and J by 2 bases, with 11 bases between them. Germline CDR1 reads SGHRS; CDR2 reads YFSETQ. There are 14 residues in the CDR3. CDR3 sequence reads: CASSLPTGTYEQYF. The CDR3 nucleotides are TGCGCCAGCAGCTTACCCACAGGGACCTACGAGCAGTACTTC.

This chain connects TRBV5-1 to TRBJ1-4, with 7 positions matching TRBD1. The V gene end was trimmed by 2 bases and the J gene end by 3 bases; junction bases not matched to a gene: 7. The CDR3 consists of 16 residues. Germline V gene lookup returns CDR1 SGHRS and CDR2 YFSETQ. The CDR3 DNA is TGCGCCAGCAGCTTTGGAGGGGGCCTTGCTAATGAAAAACTGTTTTTT. It translates to CASSFGGGLANEKLFF.

The rearrangement joins TRBV5-1 to TRBJ1-1; no clear D gene. Germline loops: CDR1 SGHRS, CDR2 YFSETQ. The ends were cut back, 6 bases at V and 1 base at J, with 13 bases in the middle. The CDR3 contains 14 residues. CDR3: CASTTEGGNTEAFF. As DNA, the CDR3 is TGCGCCAGCACCACCGAGGGAGGGAACACTGAAGCTTTCTTT.

The chain links TRBV7-9 to TRBJ2-4; maybe TRBD2 (6 bases). V lost 1 base and J 5 bases, leaving 12 bases between the germline ends. Germline CDR1 and CDR2: SEHNR and FQNEAQ (reference sequence). This CDR3 has 15 residues. DNA for the CDR3: TGTGCCAGCAGCTTAGATGGGGGGTCCGAAAACATTCAGTACTTC. Its protein is CASSLDGGSENIQYF.

The chain uses TRBV4-1 and TRBJ1-5; D remains unclear. Trimming shortened V by 3 bases and J by 2 bases, and 14 bases separated the two germline ends. From germline, CDR1 is MGHRA and CDR2 YSYEKL. This CDR3 spans 16 amino acids. This CDR3 reads CASSHAGSSGNQPQHF. The DNA for the CDR3 is TGCGCCAGCAGCCACGCGGGAAGCAGTGGCAATCAGCCCCAGCATTTT.

A few counts support this clone. The chain combines TRBV7-9 with TRBJ2-1, with D possibly being TRBD1 (6 bases). Germline V gives CDR1 SEHNR, CDR2 FQNEAQ (reference sequence). V lost 5 bases to trimming and J lost 6 bases, with 20 bases between them. The CDR3 has 16 amino acids. CDR3 nucleotides: TGTGCCAGCAGCCCCGGGACACTCGGTGGTGTCAATGAGCAGTTCTTC. Amino acids: CASSPGTLGGVNEQFF. Complete variable domain (other parts from reference TRBV7-9 and TRBJ2-1): DTGVSQNPRHKITKRGQNVTFRCDPISEHNRLYWYRQTLGQGPEFLTYFQNEAQLEKSRLLSDRFSAERPKGSFSTLEIQRTEQGDSAMYLCASSPGTLGGVNEQFFGPGTRLTVL.

The chain is built from TRBV11-2 and TRBJ2-1; 12 bases align to TRBD1. Germline-derived CDR1 and CDR2 are SGHAT and FQNNGV. J was trimmed by 1 base and V by 6 bases; bases with no gene match: 4. The CDR3 loop spans 16 amino acids. The CDR3 DNA follows: TGTGCCAGCAGACCGGGACAGGGGGCTTCCTACAATGAGCAGTTCTTC. It translates to CASRPGQGASYNEQFF.

The rearrangement links TRBV7-6 to TRBJ2-3; 7 bases fit TRBD1. Unmatched junction bases numbered 6, after V lost 0 bases and J lost 6 bases. The length of the CDR3 is 15 residues. From germline, CDR1 is SGHVS and CDR2 FNYEAQ. CDR3 amino acids: CASSLADRPGDTQYF. CDR3 sequence (DNA): TGTGCCAGCAGCTTAGCGGACAGGCCAGGGGATACGCAGTATTTT.

This sequence joins TRBV11-1 and TRBJ1-1; D remains ambiguous. The germline V gene has CDR1 SGHAT and CDR2 FQDESV (reference sequence). Between the trimmed V and J ends, which lost 4 bases and 2 bases, there was a span of 14 bases. This CDR3 comprises 15 residues. CDR3 residues: CASSSPPGVNTEAFF. DNA for the CDR3: TGTGCCAGCAGCTCTCCTCCCGGGGTAAACACTGAAGCTTTCTTT.